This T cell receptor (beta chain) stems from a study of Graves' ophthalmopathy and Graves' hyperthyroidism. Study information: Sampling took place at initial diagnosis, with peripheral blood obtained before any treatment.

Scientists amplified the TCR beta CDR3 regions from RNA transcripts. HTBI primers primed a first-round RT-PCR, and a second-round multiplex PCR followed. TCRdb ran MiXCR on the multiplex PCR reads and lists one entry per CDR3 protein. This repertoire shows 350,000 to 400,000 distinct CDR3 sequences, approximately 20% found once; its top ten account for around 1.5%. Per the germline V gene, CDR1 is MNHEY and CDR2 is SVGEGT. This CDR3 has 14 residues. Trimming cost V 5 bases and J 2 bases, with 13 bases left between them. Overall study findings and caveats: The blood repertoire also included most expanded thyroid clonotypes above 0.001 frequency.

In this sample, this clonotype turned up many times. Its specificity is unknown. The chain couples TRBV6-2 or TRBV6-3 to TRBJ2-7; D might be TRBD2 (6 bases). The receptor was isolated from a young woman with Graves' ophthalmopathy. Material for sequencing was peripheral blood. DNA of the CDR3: TGTGCCAGCAGTGCCGGGACTGAGACCTACGAGCAGTACTTC. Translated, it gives CASSAGTETYEQYF.